The 21 T cell receptor beta chains reported below all come from one sample, sequenced in a study of cytomegalovirus exposure and HLA in healthy donors. PCR involved 60 Vbeta and 13 Jbeta primers. The repertoire was sequenced with immunoSEQ multiplex PCR; TCRdb's copy has only in-frame clones and lacks some. Here the sample spans more than 130,000 clones, roughly 80% being singletons. The sequenced material came from PBMCs. The receptor source for this set is a male donor in good health and CMV-seronegative.

The V call is TRBV11-2, the J call TRBJ1-2; D call uncertain. V lost 3 bases, J lost 2 bases, and 10 bases lay in between. The germline CDR1 and CDR2 sequences are SGHAT and FQNNGV. CDR3 length: 14 residues. Here the CDR3 reads CASSFLGSNYGYTF. CDR3 nucleotide sequence: TGTGCCAGCAGCTTTTTGGGGAGCAACTATGGCTACACCTTC.

The chain links TRBV28 to TRBJ1-2; D possibly corresponds to TRBD1 (5 bases). The CDR3 runs to 14 residues. V dropped 5 bases and J dropped 7 bases, with 17 bases sitting between them. Germline V gives CDR1 MDHEN, CDR2 SYDVKM. The CDR3 protein is CASSTGTGRGGYTF. CDR3 coding DNA: TGTGCCAGCAGTACCGGGACCGGGAGGGGTGGCTACACCTTC.

This chain links TRBV15 with TRBJ1-2; the match to TRBD1 covers 8 bases. Germline V gene lookup returns CDR1 LNHNV and CDR2 YYDKDF (reference sequence). V shed 0 bases, J shed 8 bases, and the junction held 11 bases outside the gene matches. CDR3 length: 16 amino acids. CDR3 sequence reads: CATSRDRTGGSGGYTF. The CDR3 coding sequence is TGTGCCACCAGCAGAGATAGAACAGGGGGATCGGGGGGCTACACCTTC.

This clone was seen just once. The chain joins TRBV10-3 to TRBJ2-7, with D possibly TRBD2 on 5 matching bases. There are 12 residues in the CDR3. The ends were cut back, 3 bases at V and 6 bases at J, with 9 bases in the middle. The V gene's germline CDR1 is ENHRY and CDR2 SYGVKD. CDR3 sequence: CAISESGSEQYF. As DNA, the CDR3 is TGTGCCATCAGTGAATCGGGGAGCGAGCAGTACTTC.

The chain has TRBV7-3 and TRBJ2-4; 7 nucleotides align to TRBD1. Germline V gene sequence: CDR1 SGHTA, CDR2 FQGTGA. V was pared by 1 base and J by 8 bases, with 2 bases of the junction left unmatched. This CDR3 is built from 13 residues. CDR3 sequence (DNA): TGTGCCAGCAGCTTAAAAGGGGGCGACATTCAGTACTTC. Protein: CASSLKGGDIQYF.

In DNA, the CDR3 is TGTGCCAGCAGCCATGGGGCAGGGAACACTGAAGCTTTCTTT. Protein sequence: CASSHGAGNTEAFF. This chain joins TRBV7-9 and TRBJ1-1; D is perhaps TRBD1 (5 bases). The CDR3 covers 14 residues. V dropped 5 bases and J dropped 1 base, with 11 bases sitting between them. In germline, CDR1 is SEHNR, CDR2 FQNEAQ (reference sequence).

This rearrangement joins TRBV7-2 to TRBJ2-2, with D unclear. The CDR3 runs 12 residues. CDR1 is SGHTA and CDR2 is FQGNSA in the germline V gene. The V gene lost 3 bases and the J gene lost 7 bases, with 6 bases spanning the gap. CDR3 in amino acids: CASSFFVGELFF. The CDR3 region has the DNA TGTGCCAGCAGCTTTTTCGTCGGGGAGCTGTTTTTT.

The chain is built from TRBV18 and TRBJ1-5, with 9 bases matching TRBD1. The CDR3 length is 13 residues. J was trimmed by 6 bases and V by 9 bases; bases with no gene match: 6. The germline V gene has CDR1 KGHSH and CDR2 LQKENI. This CDR3 reads CASSTGGGQPQHF. In DNA form, the CDR3 reads TGTGCCAGTTCCACAGGGGGCGGTCAGCCCCAGCATTTT.

The V and J genes are TRBV5-1 and TRBJ2-2; tentatively, D is TRBD1 (5 bases). The CDR3 totals 14 residues. V lost 4 bases and J 9 bases, leaving 16 bases between the germline ends. From germline, CDR1 is SGHRS and CDR2 YFSETQ. The CDR3 loop is CASSNDRSLRELFF. The CDR3 DNA is TGCGCCAGCAGCAACGACAGATCTCTCCGGGAGCTGTTTTTT.

The rearrangement joins TRBV11-1 to TRBJ2-5; 7 bases agree with TRBD1. The J call may be wrong; the DNA end is better matched by TRBJ2-7. The germline V gene encodes CDR1 SGHAT and CDR2 FQDESV (reference sequence). The CDR3 runs 15 residues. Here the CDR3 reads CASSYYETGSYEQYF. The DNA for the CDR3 is TGTGCCAGCAGCTACTATGAGACAGGGTCCTACGAGCAGTACTTC.

The gene calls are TRBV7-8 and TRBJ1-5; maybe TRBD1 (5 bases). Looked up from germline, CDR1 is SGHVS and CDR2 is FQNEAQ. Between the trimmed V and J ends, which lost 4 bases and 5 bases, there was a span of 12 bases. This CDR3 is 14 amino acids long. This CDR3 is CASSYRDSDQPQHF. The CDR3 nucleotides read TGTGCCAGCAGCTACCGGGACTCAGATCAGCCCCAGCATTTT. The full variable domain, its missing parts supplied by reference TRBV7-8 and TRBJ1-5, is GAGVSQSPRYKVAKRGQDVALRCDPISGHVSLFWYQQALGQGPEFLTYFQNEAQLDKSGLPSDRFFAERPEGSVSTLKIQRTQQEDSAVYLCASSYRDSDQPQHFGDGTRLSIL.

This clone has a handful of counts. The V and J genes are TRBV6-1 and TRBJ1-3; 7 bases agree with TRBD1. Germline CDR1 and CDR2: MNHNS and SASEGT. The CDR3 is 16 residues long. J lost 0 bases, V lost 4 bases, and 6 bases had no gene match. The CDR3 here is CASSARDSYSGNTIYF. The CDR3 nucleotides read TGTGCCAGCAGTGCCCGGGACAGCTACTCTGGAAACACCATATATTTT.

This chain uses TRBV27 with TRBJ2-3, with TRBD2 matching 8 bases. V shed 6 bases, J shed 0 bases, and the junction held 5 bases outside the gene matches. CDR1 and CDR2 (germline): MNHEY, SMNVEV (reference sequence). The CDR3 loop spans 15 amino acids. As DNA, the CDR3 is TGTGCCAGCAGGGGAGCGGGGGTCAGCACAGATACGCAGTATTTT. Encoded protein: CASRGAGVSTDTQYF.

This chain links TRBV6-5 with TRBJ1-1, with a possible D match to TRBD1 (6 bases). CDR1 is MNHEY, CDR2 SVGAGI, per germline. Trimming pared 8 bases from V and 5 bases from J, leaving 12 bases between. The CDR3 covers 12 residues. This CDR3 is CASGEGGTEAFF. The CDR3 DNA sequence: TGTGCCAGCGGGGAGGGGGGGACTGAAGCTTTCTTT.

V gene TRBV28 combines with J gene TRBJ2-7; 8 positions agree with TRBD1. Germline CDR1 reads MDHEN; CDR2 reads SYDVKM. There are 15 residues in the CDR3. V gave up 9 bases and J gave up 5 bases; unmatched junction bases: 15. CDR3 loop: CASNLAGTGRHEQYF. The CDR3 bases are TGTGCCAGTAACCTTGCCGGGACAGGCAGGCACGAGCAGTACTTC.

The chain combines TRBV7-2 with TRBJ1-2; 9 bases map to TRBD1. CDR3 length: 15 residues. Germline CDR1 is SGHTA and CDR2 is FQGNSA. V lost 1 base to trimming and J lost 2 bases; unmatched junction nucleotides: 2. In DNA, the CDR3 is TGTGCCAGCAGCTTAGACAGGGGGCGAAACTATGGCTACACCTTC. It encodes CASSLDRGRNYGYTF.

The gene calls are TRBV7-9 and TRBJ1-1; D not resolved. Germline V gene sequence: CDR1 SEHNR, CDR2 FQNEAQ (reference sequence). Trimming cost V 6 bases and J 5 bases, with 13 bases left between them. The CDR3 runs to 13 residues. The CDR3 DNA sequence: TGTGCCAGCAGGCGTCAGGACTGGACTGAAGCTTTCTTT. Amino acid sequence: CASRRQDWTEAFF.

The V call is TRBV19, the J call TRBJ2-3, with D tentatively TRBD2 (6 bases). Trimming pared 8 bases from V and 2 bases from J, leaving 14 bases between. The CDR3 has 14 residues. CDR1 and CDR2 (germline): LNHDA, SQIVND (reference sequence). As DNA, the CDR3 is TGTGCCAGTGGGACTTCCTTTATCACAGATACGCAGTATTTT. Protein product: CASGTSFITDTQYF.

The DNA for the CDR3 is TGTGCCAGCAGCCTCCAGGGGGTCACTGAAGCTTTCTTT. Translation: CASSLQGVTEAFF. This chain links TRBV7-9 with TRBJ1-1; 7 nucleotides match TRBD1. V was clipped by 5 bases and J by 4 bases; unmatched bases: 4. There are 13 residues in the CDR3. Germline CDR1 is SEHNR and CDR2 is FQNEAQ (reference sequence).

Note on this clone: This CDR3 is also generated by other DNA sequences in the sample. V usage is TRBV28 and J usage is TRBJ1-2; D is possibly TRBD1 (6 bases). V was trimmed by 6 bases and J by 5 bases, leaving 7 bases between them. Germline V lookup: CDR1 MDHEN, CDR2 SYDVKM. The CDR3 totals 11 residues. The CDR3: CASSQGYGYTF. DNA of the CDR3: TGTGCCAGCAGCCAGGGGTATGGCTACACCTTC.

The J gene is TRBJ1-3, the V gene TRBV14, with D uncertain. V was pared by 1 base and J by 7 bases, with 14 bases between. The CDR3 is made up of 15 amino acids. Germline V gives CDR1 SGHDN, CDR2 FVKESK. CDR3 coding DNA: TGTGCCAGCAGCCAAGGGACCGGGATTTTTAACACCATATATTTT. It translates to CASSQGTGIFNTIYF.